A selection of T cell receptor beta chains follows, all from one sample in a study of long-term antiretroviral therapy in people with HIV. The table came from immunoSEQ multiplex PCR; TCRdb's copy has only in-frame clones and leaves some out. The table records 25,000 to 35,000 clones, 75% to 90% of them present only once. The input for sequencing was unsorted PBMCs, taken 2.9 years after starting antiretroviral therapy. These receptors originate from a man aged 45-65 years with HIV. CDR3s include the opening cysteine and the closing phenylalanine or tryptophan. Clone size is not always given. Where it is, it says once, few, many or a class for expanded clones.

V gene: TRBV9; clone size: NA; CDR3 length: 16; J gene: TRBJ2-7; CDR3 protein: CASSVEGGGAVGEQYF
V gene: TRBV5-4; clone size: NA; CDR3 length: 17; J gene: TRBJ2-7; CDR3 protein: CASSLARGTGGSYEQYF
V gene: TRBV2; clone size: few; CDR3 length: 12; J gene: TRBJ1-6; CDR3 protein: CASRPEFSPLHF
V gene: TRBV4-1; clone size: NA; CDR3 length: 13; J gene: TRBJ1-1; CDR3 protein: CASSPRGGTEAFF
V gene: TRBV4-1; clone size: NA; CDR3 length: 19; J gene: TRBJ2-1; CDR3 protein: CASSQSASGGSGSYNEQFF
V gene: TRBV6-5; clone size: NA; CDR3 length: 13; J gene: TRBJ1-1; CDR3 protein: CASRGRFNTEAFF
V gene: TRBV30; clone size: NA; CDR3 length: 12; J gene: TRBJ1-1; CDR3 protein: CAWSPRYSGAFF
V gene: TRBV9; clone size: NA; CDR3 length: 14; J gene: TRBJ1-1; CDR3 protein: CASSVAVIGAEAFF
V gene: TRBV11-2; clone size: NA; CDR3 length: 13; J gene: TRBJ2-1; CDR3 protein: CASSYGRKNEQFF
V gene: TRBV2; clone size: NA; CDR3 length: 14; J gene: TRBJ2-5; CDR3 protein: CASSDTRVRETQYF
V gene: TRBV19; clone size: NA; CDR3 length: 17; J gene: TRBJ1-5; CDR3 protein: CASSIDLRQYSNQPQHF
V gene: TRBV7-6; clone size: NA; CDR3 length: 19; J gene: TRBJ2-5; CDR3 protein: CASSLREKRGEGSEETQYF
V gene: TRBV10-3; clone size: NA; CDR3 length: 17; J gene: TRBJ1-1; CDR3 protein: CAISYSGQGAKNTEAFF
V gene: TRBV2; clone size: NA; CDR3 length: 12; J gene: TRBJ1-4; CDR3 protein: CASREPVEKLFF
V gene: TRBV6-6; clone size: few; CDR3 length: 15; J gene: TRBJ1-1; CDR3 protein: CASSYSASQNTEAFF
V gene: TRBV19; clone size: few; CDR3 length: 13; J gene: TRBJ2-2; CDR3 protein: CASSIQGTGELFF
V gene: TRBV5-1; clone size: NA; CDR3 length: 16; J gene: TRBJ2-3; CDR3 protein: CASSLASTASTDTQYF
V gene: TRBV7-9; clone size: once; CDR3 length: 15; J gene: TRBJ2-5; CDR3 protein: CASSLALAGGETQYF
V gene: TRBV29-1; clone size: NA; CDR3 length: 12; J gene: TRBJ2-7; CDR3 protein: CSVAGQGYEQYF
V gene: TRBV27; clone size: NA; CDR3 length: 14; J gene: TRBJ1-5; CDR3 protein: CASRREGGNQPQHF
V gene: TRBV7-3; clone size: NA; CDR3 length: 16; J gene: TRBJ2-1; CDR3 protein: CASSLRAAAAGFEQFF
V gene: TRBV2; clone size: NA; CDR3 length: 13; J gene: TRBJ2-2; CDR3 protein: CASSSLETGELFF
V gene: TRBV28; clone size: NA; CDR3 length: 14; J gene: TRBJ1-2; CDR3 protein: CASRPPGNNYGYTF
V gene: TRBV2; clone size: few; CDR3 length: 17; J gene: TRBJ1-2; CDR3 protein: CASSEREGRFGSSGYTF
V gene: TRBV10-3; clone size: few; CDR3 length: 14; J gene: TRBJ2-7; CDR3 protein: CATNPTDRSYEQYF
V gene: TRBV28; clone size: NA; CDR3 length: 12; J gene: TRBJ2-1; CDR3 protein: CASRTLLNEQFF
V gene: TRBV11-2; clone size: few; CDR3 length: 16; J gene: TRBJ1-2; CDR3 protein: CASRLGLGLADYGYTF
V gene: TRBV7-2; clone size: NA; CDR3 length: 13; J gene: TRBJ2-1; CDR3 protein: CATGDGGYREQFF
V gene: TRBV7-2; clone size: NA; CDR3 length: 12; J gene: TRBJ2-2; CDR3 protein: CASSSGFGELFF
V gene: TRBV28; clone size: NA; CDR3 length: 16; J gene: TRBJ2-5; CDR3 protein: CASSSSTSGGGETQYF
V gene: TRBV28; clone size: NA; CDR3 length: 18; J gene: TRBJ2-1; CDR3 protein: CASSFRDRVVGLYNEQFF
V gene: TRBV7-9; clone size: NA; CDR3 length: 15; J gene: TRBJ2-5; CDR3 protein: CASSSRTNYQETQYF
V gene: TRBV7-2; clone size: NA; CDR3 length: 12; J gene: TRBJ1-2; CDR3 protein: CASSSQVYGYTF
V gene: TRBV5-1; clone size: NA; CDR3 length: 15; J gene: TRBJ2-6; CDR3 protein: CASSSRSPGANVLTF
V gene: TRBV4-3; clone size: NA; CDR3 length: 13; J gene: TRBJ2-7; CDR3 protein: CASSQGSGYEQYF
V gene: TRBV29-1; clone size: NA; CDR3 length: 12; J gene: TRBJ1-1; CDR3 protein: CSGSGFNTEAFF
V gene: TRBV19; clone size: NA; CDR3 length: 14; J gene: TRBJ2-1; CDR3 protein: CASTKAGRSNEQFF
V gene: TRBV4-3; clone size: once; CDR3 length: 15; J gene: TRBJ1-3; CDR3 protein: CASSQDSASGNTIYF
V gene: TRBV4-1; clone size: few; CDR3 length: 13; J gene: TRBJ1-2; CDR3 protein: CASSQVQDRSYTF
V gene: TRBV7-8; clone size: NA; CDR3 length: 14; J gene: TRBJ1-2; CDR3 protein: CASSLAPGAYGYTF
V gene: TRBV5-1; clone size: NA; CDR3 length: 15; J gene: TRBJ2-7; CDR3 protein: CASSLYSGVMNEQYF
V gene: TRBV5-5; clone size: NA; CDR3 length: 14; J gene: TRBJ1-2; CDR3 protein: CASSPVVQNYGYTF
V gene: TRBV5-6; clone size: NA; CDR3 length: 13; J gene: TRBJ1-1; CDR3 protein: CASSFGTNTEAFF
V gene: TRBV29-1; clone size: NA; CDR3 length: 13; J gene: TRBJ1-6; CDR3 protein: CSVDATNSGTLHF
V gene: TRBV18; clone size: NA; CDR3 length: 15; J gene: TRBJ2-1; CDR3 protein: CASSPGQGAGNEQFF
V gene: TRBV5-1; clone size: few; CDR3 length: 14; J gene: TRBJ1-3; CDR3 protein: CASSPGPSRNTIYF
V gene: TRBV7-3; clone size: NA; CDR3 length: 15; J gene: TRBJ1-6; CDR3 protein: CASSLSQGKNSPLHF
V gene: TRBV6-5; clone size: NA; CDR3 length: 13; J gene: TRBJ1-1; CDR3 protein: CASKLGMNTEAFF
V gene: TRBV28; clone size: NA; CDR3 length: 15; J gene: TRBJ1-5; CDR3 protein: CASSYRTERDQPQHF
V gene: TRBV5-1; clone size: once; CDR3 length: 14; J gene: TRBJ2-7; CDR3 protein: CASSADPVINEQYF
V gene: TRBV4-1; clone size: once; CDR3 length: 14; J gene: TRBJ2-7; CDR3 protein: CASSLAGGPGEQYF
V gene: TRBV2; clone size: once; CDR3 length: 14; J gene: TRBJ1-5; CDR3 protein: CASSETRWSRPQHF
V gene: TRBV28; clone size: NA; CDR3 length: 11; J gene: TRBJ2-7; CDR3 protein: CASSSQRGQYF